Each of the 9 T cell receptor beta chains below was sequenced from the same sample in a study of T cells in placental villitis. This was the immunoSEQ v4 assay. The data were produced by immunoSEQ multiplex PCR, yet TCRdb's version contains in-frame clones alone and is incomplete. This sample yields approximately 6,000 clones, of which 78% are seen a single time; over 7.5% belongs to the top ten. The specimen was placental tissue containing maternal and fetal cells. The source is a human patient with infectious villitis; the placental T cells may come from both mother and fetus.

In this sample, this clone turned up a few times. V usage is TRBV30 and J usage is TRBJ2-2; TRBD2 matches 7 bases. The CDR3 contains 14 residues. From germline, CDR1 is GTSNPN and CDR2 SVGIG (reference sequence). V was clipped by 2 bases and J by 1 base; unmatched bases: 1. The CDR3 DNA is TGTGCCTGGAGTTTAGCGGGGAACACCGGGGAGCTGTTTTTT. Protein: CAWSLAGNTGELFF.

This rearrangement joins TRBV4-3 to TRBJ1-3, with 9 bases matching TRBD1. Germline V gene sequence: CDR1 LGHNA, CDR2 YSLEER. This CDR3 spans 17 amino acids. The ends lost 2 bases at V and 4 bases at J; junction bases unmatched: 9. The CDR3: CASSQRTGGRAGNTIYF. In nucleotides, the CDR3 is TGCGCCAGCAGCCAAAGAACAGGGGGCAGGGCAGGAAACACCATATATTTT.

This clone was seen only once. The rearrangement uses TRBV5-6 and TRBJ2-6, with D hard to call. Trimming took off 2 bases at V and 4 bases at J, with 10 bases between the two ends. The CDR3 extends over 15 amino acids. In germline, CDR1 is SGHDT, CDR2 YYEEEE. CDR3 nucleotide sequence: TGTGCCAGCAGCTTTGGACCGGAAGGGGCCAACGTCCTGACTTTC. Residues: CASSFGPEGANVLTF.

A few counts support this clone. The chain employs TRBV12-5 and TRBJ1-1; unclear D gene. CDR1 and CDR2 (germline): LGHNT, FRNRAP. This CDR3 spans 15 amino acids. V lost 2 bases, J lost 1 base, and 11 bases lay in between. The CDR3 reads CASGLMIGGNTEAFF. CDR3 sequence (DNA): TGTGCTAGTGGTTTGATGATTGGTGGGAACACTGAAGCTTTCTTT.

The chain couples TRBV20-1 to TRBJ2-1; D ambiguous. Per the germline V gene, CDR1 is DFQATT and CDR2 is SNEGSKA (reference sequence). V gave up 0 bases and J gave up 7 bases, with 4 bases separating them. The CDR3 runs 11 residues. CDR3 nucleotides: TGCAGTGCTAGAGAATGGAATGAGCAGTTCTTC. Its protein product is CSAREWNEQFF.

The V gene is TRBV15, the J gene TRBJ2-1; TRBD2 matches 8 bases. J lost 7 bases, V lost 0 bases, and 8 bases had no gene match. CDR1 and CDR2 from the germline V gene are LNHNV and YYDKDF (reference sequence). The CDR3 totals 16 residues. The CDR3 protein is CATSRDSRGTRNEQFF. The CDR3 DNA reads as TGTGCCACCAGCAGAGATTCGCGGGGGACTAGAAATGAGCAGTTCTTC.

This chain connects TRBV4-1 to TRBJ2-3; D is undetermined. Germline V gene lookup returns CDR1 MGHRA and CDR2 YSYEKL. The V gene lost 3 bases and the J gene lost 6 bases, with 7 bases spanning the gap. This CDR3 spans 12 amino acids. The CDR3 sequence: CASSQIGDTQYF. The CDR3 DNA reads as TGCGCCAGCAGCCAGATAGGGGATACGCAGTATTTT.

This chain uses TRBV29-1 with TRBJ1-5; the D is unclear. Germline assignment: CDR1 SQVTM and CDR2 ANQGSEA. The germline V and J ends were trimmed by 7 bases and 3 bases, with 16 bases remaining between them. CDR3 length: 14 amino acids. The CDR3 DNA sequence: TGCAGCGCCCAAGTTATGGGCTCCAATCAGCCCCAGCATTTT. Protein sequence: CSAQVMGSNQPQHF.

The CDR3: CATSVTQGGPFEQYF. CDR3 nucleotides: TGTGCCACCAGTGTCACACAGGGTGGCCCTTTCGAGCAGTACTTC. The V and J genes are TRBV24-1 and TRBJ2-7; perhaps TRBD1 as D (6 bases). V shed 5 bases and J shed 6 bases, with 19 bases lying between them. Germline V CDR1 and CDR2: KGHDR, SFDVKD. The CDR3 totals 15 residues.